This T cell receptor beta chain was observed in a study of regulatory T cells in long-lasting Graves disease. Study in general: Positivity for TSH receptor antibodies plus over 5 years of antithyroid drugs meant persistent Graves' disease. General observations from the study: Newly diagnosed disease favored TRBV20-1 and TRBJ2-1 over persistent disease.

The time point here: persistent/refractory GD, antithyroid drugs over 5 years with positive TRAb. Extracted RNA from PBMCs served as the source of the TCR library. The authors diagnosed Graves' disease using American Thyroid Association guidelines. About 9.1 milliliters of peripheral blood went into EDTA tubes. Building of the TCR beta libraries involved iRepertoire HTBI primers and Arm-PCR of CDR3 regions. TCRdb called the multiplex PCR reads again in MiXCR, with one record for every CDR3 protein. The repertoire holds over 450,000 distinct CDR3 sequences, with about a fifth as singletons. As concerns this clonotype: Its antigen is still unknown.

The CDR3 has 14 residues. Germline loops: CDR1 SQVTM, CDR2 ANQGSEA. Trimming took 7 bases from V and 1 from J, leaving 16 bases between them. Sequencing was performed on peripheral blood mononuclear cells (PBMCs), taken when the disease was refractory, from a patient treated with antithyroid drugs. The sequence came from a female donor with Graves disease. The chain carries TRBV29-1 and TRBJ1-1; D is uncertain. This CDR3 reads CSGHRATSNTEAFF. The DNA for the CDR3 is TGCAGCGGCCATCGCGCGACCTCGAACACTGAAGCTTTCTTT.